Listed below are T cell receptor beta chains from one sample, sequenced in a study of blood T cell repertoires in COVID-19. The table came from immunoSEQ multiplex PCR; TCRdb's copy has only in-frame clones and leaves some out. Of some 120,000 clones in the sample, approximately 83% were seen once. Input material: peripheral blood. These receptors were collected from a man in his 60s with acute or convalescent COVID-19. Both conserved end residues are part of each CDR3. The order of the fields is D gene, V gene, J gene, clone size, CDR3 DNA, CDR3 protein. D genes are given only for firm matches. The size field is filled for only some rows; it gives once, few, many or a size class.

TRBD1	TRBV4-1	TRBJ2-1	.	TGCGCCAGCAGCCCTTACCGGACAGGGGGGAATGAGCAGTTCTTC	CASSPYRTGGNEQFF
.	TRBV6-5	TRBJ1-2	.	TGTGCCAGCTCCTCGACGGGCAGGGGACACTATGGCTACACCTTC	CASSSTGRGHYGYTF
.	TRBV6-5	TRBJ2-1	few	TGTGCCAGCAGTTCCGGGACACCGAACTCCTACAATGAGCAGTTCTTC	CASSSGTPNSYNEQFF
.	TRBV2	TRBJ2-5	.	TGTGCCAGCATTAACCAAGAGACCCAGTACTTC	CASINQETQYF
.	TRBV7-9	TRBJ2-7	.	TGTGCCAGCAGCTTAGGGGCTGGGCGAATTGACGAGCAGTACTTC	CASSLGAGRIDEQYF
.	TRBV9	TRBJ1-3	.	TGTGCCAGCAGCCAGATGGGGATACAGGGTTTAAACACCATATATTTT	CASSQMGIQGLNTIYF
.	TRBV18	TRBJ2-7	few	TGTGCCAGCTCACCTAGCGATGCCTACGAGCAGTACTTC	CASSPSDAYEQYF
TRBD1	TRBV24-1	TRBJ2-5	.	TGTGCCACCAGTGATAGACTGGGGACAGGGGGCGCGAGAGAGACCCAGTACTTC	CATSDRLGTGGARETQYF
.	TRBV19	TRBJ2-7	.	TGTGCCAGTAGCGCAGGGGACTCCTACGAGCAGTACTTC	CASSAGDSYEQYF
TRBD2	TRBV27	TRBJ2-2	.	TGTGCCAGCAAGCGGGGCGGTGCAGCGGGAGCCGGGGAGCTGTTTTTT	CASKRGGAAGAGELFF
TRBD2	TRBV7-8	TRBJ2-1	.	TGTGCCAGCAGACCGCTGGGGGGGAATGAGCAGTTCTTC	CASRPLGGNEQFF
.	TRBV28	TRBJ1-1	.	TGTGCCAGCAGTTTAGAGGTGCGAGCTTTCTTT	CASSLEVRAFF
.	TRBV3-1/TRBV3-2	TRBJ1-6	.	TGTGCCAGCAGCTATCAACGACGGGATGGGTCACCCCTCCACTTT	CASSYQRRDGSPLHF
TRBD2	TRBV11-2	TRBJ2-6	.	TGTGCCAGCAGCTTAACTCGGGCAGGGAGGGGCTCTGGGGCCAACGTCCTGACTTTC	CASSLTRAGRGSGANVLTF
TRBD2	TRBV5-1	TRBJ2-1	.	TGCGCCAGCAGCCTCCTGACTAGCGGGACATCGGATGAGCAGTTCTTC	CASSLLTSGTSDEQFF
.	TRBV13	TRBJ2-1	.	TGTGCCAGCAGCGCTCGGATTAGCGAGTCCTACAATGAGCAGTTCTTC	CASSARISESYNEQFF
TRBD1	TRBV19	TRBJ2-2	.	TGTGCCAGTAGTATCCGGGACAGGGAAGCCGGGGAGCTGTTTTTT	CASSIRDREAGELFF